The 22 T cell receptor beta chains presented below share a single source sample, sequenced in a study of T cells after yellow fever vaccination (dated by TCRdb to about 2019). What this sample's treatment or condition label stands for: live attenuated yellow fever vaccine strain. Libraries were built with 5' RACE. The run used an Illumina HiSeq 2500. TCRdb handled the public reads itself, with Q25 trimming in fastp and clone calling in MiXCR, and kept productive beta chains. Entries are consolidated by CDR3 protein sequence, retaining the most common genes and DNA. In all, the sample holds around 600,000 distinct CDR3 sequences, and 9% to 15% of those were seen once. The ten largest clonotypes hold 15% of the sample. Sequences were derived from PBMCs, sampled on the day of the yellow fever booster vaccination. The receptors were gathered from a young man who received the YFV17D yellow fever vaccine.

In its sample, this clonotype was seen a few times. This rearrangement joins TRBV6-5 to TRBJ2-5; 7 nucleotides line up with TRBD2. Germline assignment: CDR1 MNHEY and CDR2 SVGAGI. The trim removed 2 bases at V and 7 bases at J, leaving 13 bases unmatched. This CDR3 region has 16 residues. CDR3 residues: CASSYATSGGSGTQYF. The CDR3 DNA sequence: TGTGCCAGCAGTTACGCGACATCGGGCGGGAGTGGGACCCAGTACTTC.

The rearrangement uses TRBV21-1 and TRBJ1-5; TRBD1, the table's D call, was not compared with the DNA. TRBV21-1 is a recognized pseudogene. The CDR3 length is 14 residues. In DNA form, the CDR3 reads TGTGCCAGCAGCCAGAGGGGGGGGAGGCAGCCCCAGCATTTT. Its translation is CASSQRGGRQPQHF.

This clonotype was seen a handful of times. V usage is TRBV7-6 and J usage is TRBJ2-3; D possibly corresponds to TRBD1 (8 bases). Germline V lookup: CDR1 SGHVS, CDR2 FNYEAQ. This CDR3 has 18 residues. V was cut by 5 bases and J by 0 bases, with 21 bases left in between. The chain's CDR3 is CASSAGTGGTTSTDTQYF. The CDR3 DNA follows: TGTGCCAGCAGCGCAGGGACAGGTGGGACTACTAGCACAGATACGCAGTATTTT. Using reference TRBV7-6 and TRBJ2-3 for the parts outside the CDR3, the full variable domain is GAGVSQSPRYKVTKRGQDVALRCDPISGHVSLYWYRQALGQGPEFLTYFNYEAQQDKSGLPNDRFSAERPEGSISTLTIQRTEQRDSAMYRCASSAGTGGTTSTDTQYFGPGTRLTVL.

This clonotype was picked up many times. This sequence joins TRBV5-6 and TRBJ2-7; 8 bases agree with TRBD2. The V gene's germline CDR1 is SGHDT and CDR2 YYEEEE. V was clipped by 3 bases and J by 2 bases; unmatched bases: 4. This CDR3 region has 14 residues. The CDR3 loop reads CASSSGLGAYEQYF. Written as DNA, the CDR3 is TGTGCCAGCAGCTCGGGACTAGGGGCCTACGAGCAGTACTTC. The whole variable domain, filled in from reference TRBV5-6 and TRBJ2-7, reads DAGVTQSPTHLIKTRGQQVTLRCSPKSGHDTVSWYQQALGQGPQFIFQYYEEEERQRGNFPDRFSGHQFPNYSSELNVNALLLGDSALYLCASSSGLGAYEQYFGPGTRLTVT.

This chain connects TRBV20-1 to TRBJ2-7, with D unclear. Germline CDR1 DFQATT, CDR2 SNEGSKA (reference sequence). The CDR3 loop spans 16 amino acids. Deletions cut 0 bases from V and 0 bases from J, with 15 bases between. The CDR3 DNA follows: TGCAGTGCTAGAGAAAGGGCCCTTATGTACTCCTACGAGCAGTACTTC. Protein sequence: CSARERALMYSYEQYF.

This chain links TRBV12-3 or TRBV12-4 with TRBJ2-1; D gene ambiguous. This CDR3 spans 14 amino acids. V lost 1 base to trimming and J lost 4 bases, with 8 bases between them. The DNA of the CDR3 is TGTGCCAGCAGTTTAGAGCAGACTTACAATGAGCAGTTCTTC. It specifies CASSLEQTYNEQFF.

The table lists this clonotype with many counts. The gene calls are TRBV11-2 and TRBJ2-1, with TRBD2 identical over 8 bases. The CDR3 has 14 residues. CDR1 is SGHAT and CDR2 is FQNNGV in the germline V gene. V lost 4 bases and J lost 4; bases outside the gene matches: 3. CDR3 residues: CASSSGTRYNEQFF. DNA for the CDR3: TGTGCCAGCAGCTCGGGGACTAGGTACAATGAGCAGTTCTTC.

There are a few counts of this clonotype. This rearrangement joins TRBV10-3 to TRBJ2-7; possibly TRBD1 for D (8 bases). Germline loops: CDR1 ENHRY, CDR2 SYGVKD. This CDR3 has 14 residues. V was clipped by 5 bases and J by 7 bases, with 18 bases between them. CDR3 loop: CAISLQGARGEQYF. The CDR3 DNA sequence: TGTGCCATCAGTCTCCAGGGGGCGCGGGGGGAGCAGTACTTC.

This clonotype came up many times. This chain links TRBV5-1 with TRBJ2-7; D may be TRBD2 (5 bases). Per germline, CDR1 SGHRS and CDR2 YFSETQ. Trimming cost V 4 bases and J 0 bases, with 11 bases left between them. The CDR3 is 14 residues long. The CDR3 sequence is CASSLKGDSYEQYF. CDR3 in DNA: TGCGCCAGCAGCCTGAAGGGAGACTCCTACGAGCAGTACTTC.

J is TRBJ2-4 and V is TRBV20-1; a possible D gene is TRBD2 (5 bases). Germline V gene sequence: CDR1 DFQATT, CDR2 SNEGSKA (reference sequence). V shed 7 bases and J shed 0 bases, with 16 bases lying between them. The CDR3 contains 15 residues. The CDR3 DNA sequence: TGCAGTGTTTCCGTTCGGGAACTAGCCAAAAACATTCAGTACTTC. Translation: CSVSVRELAKNIQYF.

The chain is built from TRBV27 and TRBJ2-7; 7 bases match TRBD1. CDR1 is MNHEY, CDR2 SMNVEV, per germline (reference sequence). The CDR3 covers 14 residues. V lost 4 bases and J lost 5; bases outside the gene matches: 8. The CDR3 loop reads CASSSPDREDEQYF. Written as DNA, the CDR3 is TGTGCCAGCAGTTCTCCCGACAGGGAAGACGAGCAGTACTTC.

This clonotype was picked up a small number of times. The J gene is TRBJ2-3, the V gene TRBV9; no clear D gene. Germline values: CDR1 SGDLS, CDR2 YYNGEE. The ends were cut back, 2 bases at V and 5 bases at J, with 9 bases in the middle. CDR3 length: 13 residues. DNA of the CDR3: TGTGCCAGCAGCGTTTGGGGTGGAGATACGCAGTATTTT. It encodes CASSVWGGDTQYF.

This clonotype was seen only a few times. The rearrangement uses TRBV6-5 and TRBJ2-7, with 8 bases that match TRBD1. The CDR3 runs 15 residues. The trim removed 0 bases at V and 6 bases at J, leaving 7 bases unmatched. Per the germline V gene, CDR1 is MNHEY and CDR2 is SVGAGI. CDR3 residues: CASSYSTGAVGEQYF. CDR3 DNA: TGTGCCAGCAGTTACTCGACAGGGGCTGTAGGCGAGCAGTACTTC.

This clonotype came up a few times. CDR3 sequence reads: CASSQGGQKGGYTF. The CDR3 DNA reads as TGTGCCAGCAGCCAAGGGGGACAGAAGGGAGGCTACACCTTC. The chain joins TRBV3-1 to TRBJ1-2, with 7 bases that match TRBD1. Germline values: CDR1 LGHDT, CDR2 YNNKEL (reference sequence). The CDR3 contains 14 residues. With 1 base clipped from V and 8 bases from J, the junction kept 7 bases outside the gene matches.

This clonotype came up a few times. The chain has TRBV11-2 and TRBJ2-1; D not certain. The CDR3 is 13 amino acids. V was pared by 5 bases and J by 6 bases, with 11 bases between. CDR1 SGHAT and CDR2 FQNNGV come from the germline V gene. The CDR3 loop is CASSLHGVNEQFF. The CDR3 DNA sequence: TGTGCCAGCAGCCTGCATGGGGTCAATGAGCAGTTCTTC.

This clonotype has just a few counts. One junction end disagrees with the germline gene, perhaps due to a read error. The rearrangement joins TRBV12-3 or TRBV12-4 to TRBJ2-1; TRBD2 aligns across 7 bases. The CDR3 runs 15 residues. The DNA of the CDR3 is TGTGCCAGCAGTCTAGCGGATCGCTCCTACAATGAGCAGTTCTTC. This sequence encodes CASSLADRSYNEQFF.

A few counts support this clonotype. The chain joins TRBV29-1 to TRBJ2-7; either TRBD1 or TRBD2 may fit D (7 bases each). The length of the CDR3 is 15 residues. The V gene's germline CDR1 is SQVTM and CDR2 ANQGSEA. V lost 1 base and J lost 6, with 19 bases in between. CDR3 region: CSVEVSYGRGGEQYF. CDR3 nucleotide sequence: TGCAGCGTTGAAGTTAGTTACGGCAGGGGGGGCGAGCAGTACTTC.

The CDR3 DNA sequence: TGCAGTGCTCAAACAATGCCTCCCCCTAGCACAGATACGCAGTATTTT. This sequence encodes CSAQTMPPPSTDTQYF. V gene TRBV20-1 combines with J gene TRBJ2-3, with D unclear. The length of the CDR3 is 16 residues. From germline, CDR1 is DFQATT and CDR2 SNEGSKA (reference sequence). The ends were cut back, 5 bases at V and 0 bases at J, with 18 bases in the middle.

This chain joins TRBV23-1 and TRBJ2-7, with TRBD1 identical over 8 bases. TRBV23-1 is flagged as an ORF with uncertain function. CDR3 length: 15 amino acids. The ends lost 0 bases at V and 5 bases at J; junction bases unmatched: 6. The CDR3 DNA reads TGCGCCAGCAGTCAATCGAACCAGGGGGCCGACGAGCAGTACTTC. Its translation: CASSQSNQGADEQYF.

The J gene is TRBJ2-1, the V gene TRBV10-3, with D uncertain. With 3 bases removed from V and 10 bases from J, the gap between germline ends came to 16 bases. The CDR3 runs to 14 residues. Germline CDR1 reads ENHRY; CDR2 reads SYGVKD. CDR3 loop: CAISEGPANGEQFF. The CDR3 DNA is TGTGCCATCAGTGAAGGCCCAGCCAATGGGGAGCAGTTCTTC.

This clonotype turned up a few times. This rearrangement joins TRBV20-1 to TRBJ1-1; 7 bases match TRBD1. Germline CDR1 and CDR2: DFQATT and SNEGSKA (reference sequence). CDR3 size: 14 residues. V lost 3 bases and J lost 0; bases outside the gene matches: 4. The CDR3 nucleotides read TGCAGTGCTAGCACCGGGACAGTGAACACTGAAGCTTTCTTT. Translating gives CSASTGTVNTEAFF.

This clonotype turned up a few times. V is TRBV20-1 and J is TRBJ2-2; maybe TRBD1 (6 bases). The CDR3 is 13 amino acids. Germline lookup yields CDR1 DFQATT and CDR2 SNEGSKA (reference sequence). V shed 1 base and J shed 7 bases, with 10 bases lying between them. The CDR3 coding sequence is TGCAGTGCTAGAGGGGGGCTGGGCGGGGAGCTGTTTTTT. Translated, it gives CSARGGLGGELFF.